This TCR beta chain was documented in a study of human T cells and chemical hapten exposure. The study, taken as a whole, reports: Patch test score tracked positively with PT1 expanded TCR counts.

The germline gives CDR1 SGHAT, CDR2 FQNNGV. CDR3 length: 14 residues. TCRdb fed the RACE reads into MiXCR, producing one record per CDR3 protein. The table lists just over 80,000 distinct CDR3 sequences, about 10% of them singletons, with about 4.2% in the top ten. Time point given: patch test 1, 2 weeks after DPC sensitization. Treatment meaning: therapeutic diphenylcyclopropenone sensitization with weekly scalp DPC. This clonotype was counted once. Its antigen is currently unknown. Just one base apart from a much larger clone, this may be a read error. V gene TRBV11-2 combines with J gene TRBJ1-2; D remains unclear. This specimen consisted of whole blood, obtained in connection with sensitization to the hapten diphenylcyclopropenone (DPC). This clonotype was sampled from a woman aged 50 to 65 with alopecia areata. Some clones in this sample may be carry-over from other donors' samples. CDR3 sequence (DNA): TGTGTCAGCAGCTCGATAATATCTAACTATGGCTACACCTTC. Translated, it gives CVSSSIISNYGYTF.